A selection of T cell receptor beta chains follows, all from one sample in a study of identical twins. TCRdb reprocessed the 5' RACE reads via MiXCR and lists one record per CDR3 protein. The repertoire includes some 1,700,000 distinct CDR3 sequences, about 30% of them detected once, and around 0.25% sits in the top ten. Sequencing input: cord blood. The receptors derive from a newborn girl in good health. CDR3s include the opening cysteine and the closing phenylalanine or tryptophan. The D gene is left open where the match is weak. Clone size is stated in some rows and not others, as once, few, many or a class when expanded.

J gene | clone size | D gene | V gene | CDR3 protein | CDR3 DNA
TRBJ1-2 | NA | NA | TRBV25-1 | CASSEPRDVLDGYTF | TGTGCCAGCAGTGAACCCCGGGACGTCCTGGATGGCTACACCTTC
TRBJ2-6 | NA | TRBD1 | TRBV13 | CASRQGYGANVLTF | TGTGCCAGCAGACAGGGGTATGGGGCCAACGTCCTGACTTTC
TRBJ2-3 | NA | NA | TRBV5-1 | CASRFEERALSTDTQYF | TGCGCCAGCAGGTTTGAAGAGCGGGCACTAAGCACAGATACGCAGTATTTT
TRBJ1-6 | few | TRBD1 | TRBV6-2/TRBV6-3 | CASSYSDRGLSPLHF | TGTGCCAGCAGTTACTCCGACAGGGGGCTTTCACCCCTCCACTTT
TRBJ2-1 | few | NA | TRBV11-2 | CASSLLARDNEQFF | TGTGCCAGCAGCTTATTAGCTAGAGACAATGAGCAGTTCTTC
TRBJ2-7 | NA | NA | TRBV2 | CASRLQGGEQYF | TGTGCCAGCAGATTACAGGGAGGCGAGCAGTACTTC
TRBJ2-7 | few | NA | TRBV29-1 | CSVASDLFYEQYF | TGCAGCGTTGCGAGTGACCTATTCTACGAGCAGTACTTC
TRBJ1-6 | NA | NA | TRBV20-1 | CSASQGSSYNSPLHF | TGCAGTGCTAGTCAGGGGAGCTCCTATAATTCACCCCTCCACTTT
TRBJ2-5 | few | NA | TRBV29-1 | CSVEGRHHRETQYF | TGCAGCGTTGAAGGTCGGCACCACCGGGAGACCCAGTACTTC
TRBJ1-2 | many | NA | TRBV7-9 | CASSHLTGSYGYTF | TGTGCCAGCAGCCACTTGACAGGCAGCTATGGCTACACCTTC
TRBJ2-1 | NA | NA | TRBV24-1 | CATSEPRQDSGKFF | TGTGCCACCAGTGAACCCCGACAGGACAGTGGAAAGTTCTTC
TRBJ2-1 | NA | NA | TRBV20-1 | CSARQGSGLYNEQFF | TGCAGTGCTAGACAGGGTAGCGGACTCTACAATGAGCAGTTCTTC
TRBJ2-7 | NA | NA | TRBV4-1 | CASSQVSAGFSYEQYF | TGCGCCAGCAGCCAAGTATCAGCGGGCTTCTCCTACGAGCAGTACTTC
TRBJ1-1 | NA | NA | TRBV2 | CASSGPRKDGNTEAFF | TGTGCCAGCAGTGGCCCCCGTAAAGACGGGAACACTGAAGCTTTCTTT
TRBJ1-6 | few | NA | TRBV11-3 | CASSLAGPKSPLHF | TGTGCCAGCAGCTTAGCCGGACCCAAATCACCCCTCCACTTT
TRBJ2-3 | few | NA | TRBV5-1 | CASSFVGRGPDTQYF | TGCGCCAGCAGCTTCGTTGGGCGGGGGCCCGATACGCAGTATTTT
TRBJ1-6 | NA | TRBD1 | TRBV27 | CASRQGAAYNSPLHF | TGTGCCAGCAGACAGGGGGCTGCCTATAATTCACCCCTCCACTTT
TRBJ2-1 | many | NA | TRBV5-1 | CASSLGQLSLSQFF | TGCGCCAGCAGCCTGGGCCAGTTGAGTCTATCCCAGTTCTTC
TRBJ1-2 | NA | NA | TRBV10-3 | CAISESPTTAKYGYTF | TGTGCCATCAGTGAGTCTCCCACGACAGCGAAGTATGGCTACACCTTC
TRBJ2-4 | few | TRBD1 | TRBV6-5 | CASSYSDRGGIQYF | TGTGCCAGCAGTTACTCCGACAGGGGGGGCATTCAGTACTTC
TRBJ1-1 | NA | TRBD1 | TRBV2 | CASKGDSLLSGAFF | TGTGCCAGCAAAGGGGACAGCCTCCTTAGCGGAGCTTTCTTT
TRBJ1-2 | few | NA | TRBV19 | CASSMGRNYGYTF | TGTGCCAGTAGTATGGGGCGTAACTATGGCTACACCTTC
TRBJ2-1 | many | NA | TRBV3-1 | CASSQDPASDEQFF | TGTGCCAGCAGCCAAGATCCGGCGAGCGATGAGCAGTTCTTC
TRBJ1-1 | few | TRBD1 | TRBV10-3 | CAISADRANTEAFF | TGTGCCATCAGTGCCGACAGGGCGAACACTGAAGCTTTCTTT
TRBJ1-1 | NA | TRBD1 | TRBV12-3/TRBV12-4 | CASKTGSTEAFF | TGTGCCAGCAAGACAGGGAGCACTGAAGCTTTCTTT
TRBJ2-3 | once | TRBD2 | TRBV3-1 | CASSQPFGGYGTDTQYF | TGTGCCAGCAGCCAACCATTCGGGGGGTACGGCACAGATACGCAGTATTTT
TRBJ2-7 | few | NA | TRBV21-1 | CARYKGRDRRLYEQYF | TGTGCCAGATATAAAGGCCGGGACAGAAGACTCTACGAGCAGTACTTC
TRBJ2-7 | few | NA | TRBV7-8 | CASSSKGGYRSYEQYF | TGTGCCAGCAGCTCAAAGGGCGGGTACCGATCCTACGAGCAGTACTTC
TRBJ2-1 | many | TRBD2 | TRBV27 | CASSTWTSGSYNEQFF | TGTGCCAGCAGTACTTGGACTAGCGGGAGCTACAATGAGCAGTTCTTC
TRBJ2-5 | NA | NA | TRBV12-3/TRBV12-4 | CASRTTGQQETQYF | TGTGCCAGCAGGACTACAGGACAGCAAGAGACCCAGTACTTC
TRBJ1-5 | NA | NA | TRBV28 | CASSSPGRRGYSNQPQHF | TGTGCCAGCAGTTCACCGGGACGCAGGGGATATAGCAATCAGCCCCAGCATTTT
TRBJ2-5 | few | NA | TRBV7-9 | CASSHGGKGQETQYF | TGTGCCAGCAGCCATGGAGGGAAGGGGCAAGAGACCCAGTACTTC
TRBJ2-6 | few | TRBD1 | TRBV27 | CASSLRTGLSSGANVLTF | TGTGCCAGCAGTCTCCGGACAGGTCTAAGCTCTGGGGCCAACGTCCTGACTTTC
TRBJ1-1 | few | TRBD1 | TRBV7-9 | CASSPRQGASGDTEAFF | TGTGCCAGCAGCCCCAGACAGGGGGCGTCGGGCGACACTGAAGCTTTCTTT
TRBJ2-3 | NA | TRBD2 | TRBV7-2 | CASRTGGRFGNTQYF | TGTGCCAGCAGAACGGGGGGGCGTTTCGGTAATACGCAGTATTTT
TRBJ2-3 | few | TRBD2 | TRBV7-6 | CASSLSAGFTDTQYF | TGTGCCAGCAGCCTCTCAGCGGGGTTCACAGATACGCAGTATTTT
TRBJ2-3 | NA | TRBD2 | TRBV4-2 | CASSQPTSGSGPDTQYF | TGTGCCAGCAGCCAACCGACTAGCGGGAGCGGGCCAGATACGCAGTATTTT
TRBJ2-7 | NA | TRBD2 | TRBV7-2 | CASSIGLAGAKTNEQYF | TGTGCCAGCAGCATCGGACTAGCGGGGGCCAAGACCAACGAGCAGTACTTC
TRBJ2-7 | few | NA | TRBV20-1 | CSVTLDYEQYF | TGCAGTGTAACTTTGGACTACGAGCAGTACTTC
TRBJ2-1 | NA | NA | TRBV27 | CASSLSFGGGQFF | TGTGCCAGCAGTTTATCGTTCGGAGGCGGGCAGTTCTTC
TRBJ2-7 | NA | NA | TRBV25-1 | CASSTRDRRSYEQYF | TGTGCCAGCAGTACCCGGGACCGTCGCTCCTACGAGCAGTACTTC
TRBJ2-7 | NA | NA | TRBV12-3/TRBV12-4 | CASSSGARGRNEQYF | TGTGCCAGCAGTTCGGGGGCCAGGGGCCGCAATGAGCAGTACTTC
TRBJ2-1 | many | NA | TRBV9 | CASSVALRNEQFF | TGTGCCAGCAGCGTAGCCCTTAGGAATGAGCAGTTCTTC
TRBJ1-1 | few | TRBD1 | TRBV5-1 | CASSPYPTGRDVEAFF | TGCGCCAGCAGCCCCTACCCGACAGGGAGGGACGTTGAAGCTTTCTTT
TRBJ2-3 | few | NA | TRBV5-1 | CASSFLALADTQYF | TGCGCCAGCAGCTTCCTAGCCTTGGCAGATACGCAGTATTTT
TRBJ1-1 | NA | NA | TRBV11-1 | CASSLDIPNTEAFF | TGTGCCAGCAGCCTGGACATACCAAACACTGAAGCTTTCTTT
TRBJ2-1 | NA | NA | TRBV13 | CASGSMMSYDEQFF | TGTGCCAGCGGGAGCATGATGTCCTACGATGAGCAGTTCTTC
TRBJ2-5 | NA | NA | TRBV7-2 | CASSSRVGGRETQYF | TGTGCCAGCAGCTCAAGAGTGGGGGGGCGAGAGACCCAGTACTTC
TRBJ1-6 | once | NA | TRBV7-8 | CASSRPRDTDSPLHF | TGTGCCAGCAGCCGACCCCGGGACACGGATTCACCCCTCCACTTT
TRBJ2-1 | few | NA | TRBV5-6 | CASSLMGVVWTYNEQFF | TGTGCCAGCAGCTTAATGGGCGTGGTCTGGACCTACAATGAGCAGTTCTTC
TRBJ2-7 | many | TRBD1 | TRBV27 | CASSTIPGQATYEQYF | TGTGCCAGCAGTACCATCCCGGGACAGGCAACCTACGAGCAGTACTTC
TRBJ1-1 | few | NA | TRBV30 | CAWSVKGTEAFF | TGTGCCTGGAGTGTAAAGGGTACTGAAGCTTTCTTT
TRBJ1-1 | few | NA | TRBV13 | CASSLGLSETPEAFF | TGTGCCAGCAGCTTAGGCCTAAGTGAGACACCCGAAGCTTTCTTT
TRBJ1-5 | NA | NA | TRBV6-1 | CASSVTGLNQPQHF | TGTGCCAGCAGCGTTACAGGGCTTAATCAGCCCCAGCATTTT
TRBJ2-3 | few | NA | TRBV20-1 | CSARPDTNTDTQYF | TGCAGTGCTCGACCTGATACCAACACAGATACGCAGTATTTT
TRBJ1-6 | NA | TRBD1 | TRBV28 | CASSPGTAFYNSPLHF | TGTGCCAGCAGTCCGGGGACAGCGTTCTATAATTCACCCCTCCACTTT
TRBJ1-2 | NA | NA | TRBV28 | CAIKGVNYGYTF | TGTGCCATTAAAGGGGTGAACTATGGCTACACCTTC
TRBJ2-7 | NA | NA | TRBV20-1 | CSGIGTTYEQYF | TGCAGTGGGATCGGGACAACCTACGAGCAGTACTTC
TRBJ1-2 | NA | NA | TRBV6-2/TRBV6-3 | CASSYSTRWTEWTHGYTF | TGTGCCAGCAGTTACTCGACTCGGTGGACAGAGTGGACCCATGGCTACACCTTC